This note documents a single TCR beta chain sequence. Study processing details: Cell counts per sample came from amplifying reference gene primers. The data were produced by immunoSEQ multiplex PCR, yet TCRdb's version contains in-frame clones alone and is incomplete. Clone size and the V and J calls come from that table; the DNA yielded D and trimming. The sample records under 500,000 clones, roughly nine tenths being singletons. Participants came from under 30 US areas, aged about 18 to 89 years. Among Cohort 3 donors, those recovered had two negative PCRs, clearance, or symptom resolution. The V and J ends lost 6 bases and 2 bases, in that order; junction bases with no gene match: 14. Germline CDR1 MNHEY, CDR2 SMNVEV (reference sequence). CDR3 size: 19 residues. The data belong to a study of blood T cell repertoires in COVID-19. As for the study in general: PBMCs, B-cell-depleted T cells, or T cells were the source of the cDNA or gDNA that made up the material.

This chain links TRBV27 with TRBJ2-6; TRBD1 matches 9 bases. Sequenced: PBMCs or T cells enriched from blood (not recorded which). This clonotype was sampled from a man younger than 45 who had recovered from COVID-19. The DNA of the CDR3 is TGTGCCAGCAGCATTGCCCCGGGACAGGGAGGTACTGGGGCCAACGTCCTGACTTTC. Protein product: CASSIAPGQGGTGANVLTF.